This T cell receptor beta chain was captured by sequencing in a study of T cell repertoires in cytomegalovirus infection. TCRdb reprocessed the reads via MiXCR and lists one record per CDR3 protein. The sample lists hundreds of thousands of distinct CDR3 sequences, around a third seen once, with roughly 18% in the top ten. This clonotype has a single count. Its cognate antigen is unknown. The CDR3 consists of 12 residues. Germline assignment: CDR1 WSHSY and CDR2 SAAADI. V lost 6 bases and J 5 bases, leaving 10 bases between the germline ends. This clonotype was obtained from a human donor in good health (CMV status not recorded). Some clones in this sample may be carry-over from other donors' samples. Here the sequenced sample was cultured PBMCs, taken from culture after CMV antigen stimulation. This chain joins TRBV10-2 and TRBJ2-5; D is ambiguous. In DNA, the CDR3 is TGCGCCAGCAGGGATGGGATCGAGACCCAGTACTTC. Translating gives CASRDGIETQYF.